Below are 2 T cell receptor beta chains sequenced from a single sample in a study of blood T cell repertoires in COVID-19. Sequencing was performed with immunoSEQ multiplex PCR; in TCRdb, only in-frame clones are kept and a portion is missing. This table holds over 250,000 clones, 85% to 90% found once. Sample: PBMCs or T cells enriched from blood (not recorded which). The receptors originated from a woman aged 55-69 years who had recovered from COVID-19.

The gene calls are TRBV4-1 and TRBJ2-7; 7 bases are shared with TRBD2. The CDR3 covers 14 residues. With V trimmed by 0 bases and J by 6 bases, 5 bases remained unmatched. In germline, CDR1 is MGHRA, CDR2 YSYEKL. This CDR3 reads CASSQDPSSGEQYF. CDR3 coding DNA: TGCGCCAGCAGCCAAGACCCCTCTAGCGGCGAGCAGTACTTC.

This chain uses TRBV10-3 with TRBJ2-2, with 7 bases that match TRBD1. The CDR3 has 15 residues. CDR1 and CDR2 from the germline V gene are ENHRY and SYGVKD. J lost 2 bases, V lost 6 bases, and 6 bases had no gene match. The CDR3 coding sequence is TGTGCCATCAGCTGGGACAGAGCCAACACCGGGGAGCTGTTTTTT. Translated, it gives CAISWDRANTGELFF.